This is a list of T cell receptor beta chains from one sample in a study of cytomegalovirus exposure and HLA in healthy donors. The table came from immunoSEQ multiplex PCR; TCRdb's copy has only in-frame clones and leaves some out. The sample includes under 100,000 clones, around 80% of them seen just once. Input material: PBMCs. Receptors were obtained from a human donor in good health. Both conserved end residues are part of each CDR3. The D gene is left open where the match is weak. Expanded clones are given a class, and other clones once, few, many or no size at all.

D	V	size	J	DNA	CDR3
TRBD2	TRBV7-9	.	TRBJ2-2	TGTGCCAGCAGTTTAGCGGGCCAAACCGGGGAGCTGTTTTTT	CASSLAGQTGELFF
TRBD2	TRBV10-2	.	TRBJ2-1	TGCGCCAGCAGTGACTATGGGACTAGCGGGACCAATGAGCAGTTCTTC	CASSDYGTSGTNEQFF
.	TRBV5-6	.	TRBJ1-2	TGTGCCAGCAGCTTCGGCAGGGAAGGCTACACCTTC	CASSFGREGYTF
TRBD1	TRBV6-1	.	TRBJ1-1	TGTGCCAGCAGTGTTGACAGGGGGCTCACTGAAGCTTTCTTT	CASSVDRGLTEAFF
.	TRBV18	.	TRBJ2-7	TGTGCCAGCTCACCATTCTTATCCCCCTCCGAGCAGTACTTC	CASSPFLSPSEQYF
TRBD2	TRBV11-1	.	TRBJ2-1	TGTGCCAGCAGCTTAGTGCCTAGCGGGGGGTCGGATGAGCAGTTCTTC	CASSLVPSGGSDEQFF
.	TRBV4-1	few	TRBJ2-3	TGCGCCAGCAGCCTCCGCTCAGGAGATACGCAGTATTTT	CASSLRSGDTQYF
.	TRBV7-9	.	TRBJ1-2	TGTGCCAGCAGCTTAAGGGGTGGCTACACCTTC	CASSLRGGYTF
.	TRBV5-6	once	TRBJ1-2	TGTGCCAGCAGCTTTAGGTCGCAGGTCCAGGACTACACCTTC	CASSFRSQVQDYTF
TRBD1	TRBV27	few	TRBJ2-5	TGTGCCAGCAGTTGGGTCAGTGGCAGGGGGCAGGAGACCCAGTACTTC	CASSWVSGRGQETQYF
.	TRBV9	.	TRBJ2-5	TGTGCCAGCAGCGCAAGGAGACCCACGGCGACGGAGACCCAGTACTTC	CASSARRPTATETQYF
.	TRBV21-1	.	TRBJ1-6	TGTGCCAGCATCCTCACCGGGACAGGGGAGAAGTCACCCCTCCACTTT	CASILTGTGEKSPLHF
TRBD2	TRBV5-4	once	TRBJ2-7	TGTGCCAGCAGCCTAGCGGGGGGCGTCCGCGAGCAGTACTTC	CASSLAGGVREQYF
TRBD1	TRBV2	.	TRBJ1-3	TGTGCCAGTAGCCCCGGGACAGGGGGAAACACCATATATTTT	CASSPGTGGNTIYF
.	TRBV7-2	.	TRBJ2-1	TGTGCCAGCAGCCGGGGGACAGCAAAGGAGCAGTTCTTC	CASSRGTAKEQFF
TRBD2	TRBV11-2	.	TRBJ2-5	TGTGCCAGCAGCTATAGGACTAGCGGCCAAGAGACCCAGTACTTC	CASSYRTSGQETQYF
TRBD2	TRBV29-1	.	TRBJ2-3	TGCAGCTCCCGGGGTGTGGCGGGAGGACGCACAGATACGCAGTATTTT	CSSRGVAGGRTDTQYF
.	TRBV15	.	TRBJ1-1	TGTGCCACCAGCAGAGACTTTCAGCGGACAGCGAACACTGAAGCTTTCTTT	CATSRDFQRTANTEAFF
.	TRBV4-1	.	TRBJ2-4	TGCGCCAGCAGCCACAGAGGGACACTAGCCAAAAACATTCAGTACTTC	CASSHRGTLAKNIQYF
.	TRBV2	.	TRBJ1-2	TGTGCCAGCACTCGGGACATCGAGGACTACACCTTC	CASTRDIEDYTF
TRBD1	TRBV7-2	once	TRBJ2-3	TGTGCCAGCAGCGTCGGGACAGTCAGCACAGATACGCAGTATTTT	CASSVGTVSTDTQYF
.	TRBV5-4	.	TRBJ1-4	TGTGCCAGCAGCTTGGGGCCTGCAACTAATGAAAAACTGTTTTTT	CASSLGPATNEKLFF